The 24 T cell receptor beta chains reported below all come from one sample, sequenced in a study of control samples from healthy donors and cancer patients (dated by TCRdb to the early 2020s). Libraries came from the immunoSEQ multiplex PCR assay. TCRdb's version of the immuneACCESS table is confined to in-frame rearrangements and falls short of the full clone set. An unresolved V gene accounts for under half of the shortfall where checked; the remainder is of unknown origin. The sample table holds 200,000 to 250,000 clones, of which just under 95% were seen once. The top ten hold about 1.6% of the sample. Sequenced: blood. Receptor source: a man between 50 and 59 years old in good health.

The chain is built from TRBV18 and TRBJ2-3; TRBD2 matches 10 bases. This CDR3 contains 14 residues. V shed 2 bases, J shed 4 bases, and the junction held 0 bases outside the gene matches. Germline values: CDR1 KGHSH, CDR2 LQKENI. The CDR3 nucleotides read TGTGCCAGCTCACCAAGCGGGGGGGCAGATACGCAGTATTTT. Translated: CASSPSGGADTQYF.

This clone was observed a single time. The genes are TRBV7-3 and TRBJ1-1; perhaps TRBD1 as D (6 bases). The CDR3 extends over 12 amino acids. V lost 5 bases, J lost 6 bases, and 10 bases lay in between. Germline lookup yields CDR1 SGHTA and CDR2 FQGTGA. The DNA for the CDR3 is TGTGCCAGCAGCCCAGGGGTGGCTGAAGCTTTCTTT. It yields the protein CASSPGVAEAFF.

V is TRBV28 and J is TRBJ2-7; 7 nucleotides agree with TRBD1. Germline V gene data show CDR1 as MDHEN and CDR2 as SYDVKM. V dropped 7 bases and J dropped 4; count of bases not matched to a gene: 4. This CDR3 contains 12 residues. This CDR3 reads CASTTGRYEQYV. CDR3 in DNA: TGTGCCAGCACGACAGGGCGGTACGAGCAGTACGTC.

The chain couples TRBV5-4 to TRBJ1-1; D gene ambiguous. Germline CDR1 SGHNT, CDR2 YYREEE (reference sequence). V dropped 4 bases and J dropped 3 bases, with 13 bases sitting between them. The CDR3 has 14 amino acids. CDR3: CASSPLPSDTEAFF. The CDR3 DNA reads as TGTGCCAGCAGCCCCCTTCCCTCGGACACTGAAGCTTTCTTT.

The count of this clone is one. The chain carries TRBV18 and TRBJ1-4; no definite D call. The CDR3 is 14 amino acids. Trimming took 3 bases from V and 7 from J, leaving 12 bases between them. CDR1 and CDR2 from the germline V gene are KGHSH and LQKENI. CDR3 DNA sequence: TGTGCCAGCTCACCCGTAGGGAACACTGAAAAACTGTTTTTT. It specifies CASSPVGNTEKLFF.

This clone was detected once. In DNA form, the CDR3 reads TGTGCCAGCAGCTTAGAAGCGGGGGGGCGAAATGAGCAGTTCTTC. Its protein product is CASSLEAGGRNEQFF. The chain uses TRBV11-3 and TRBJ2-1; the match to TRBD2 covers 10 bases. The CDR3 sequence is 15 residues long. The germline CDR1 and CDR2 sequences are SGHNT and YENEEA. The J segment lost 7 bases and the V segment lost 0 bases, leaving 3 bases of the junction unmatched.

This chain joins TRBV28 and TRBJ1-2; D unclear. CDR1 is MDHEN, CDR2 SYDVKM, per germline. With 5 bases removed from V and 0 bases from J, the gap between germline ends came to 16 bases. The CDR3 spans 16 residues. The CDR3 here is CASSPPGKGSNYGYTF. Written as DNA, the CDR3 is TGTGCCAGCAGTCCTCCCGGGAAGGGCTCTAACTATGGCTACACCTTC.

V gene TRBV6-5 combines with J gene TRBJ1-3, with D possibly matching TRBD1 (5 bases). The CDR3 covers 14 residues. Germline V gene data show CDR1 as MNHEY and CDR2 as SVGAGI. CDR3 protein: CAFPQGPSGNTIYF. The CDR3 DNA is TGTGCTTTTCCTCAGGGCCCTTCTGGAAACACCATATATTTT.

On this clone: Its ends do not fully match the called genes, so a read error is possible. The gene calls are TRBV7-8 and TRBJ1-6; perhaps TRBD1 as D (5 bases). The germline gives CDR1 SGHVS, CDR2 FQNEAQ. The CDR3 has 15 amino acids. Here the CDR3 DNA reads TGTGCCAGCAGCATAGCAGGGATTAAGGATTCACCCCTCCACTTT. Its translation: CASSIAGIKDSPLHF.

The chain links TRBV10-2 to TRBJ2-5; 13 bases map to TRBD2. The CDR3 is 16 amino acids. Germline assignment: CDR1 WSHSY and CDR2 SAAADI. V trimming: 7 bases; J trimming: 5 bases; junction bases outside the gene matches: 10. The CDR3 DNA follows: TGCGCCAGCAAATCGACTAGCGGGGGGTTGCGCGAGACCCAGTACTTC. This encodes CASKSTSGGLRETQYF.

The chain has TRBV4-1 and TRBJ2-7; D uncertain. This CDR3 is built from 16 residues. V gave up 0 bases and J gave up 2 bases, with 14 bases separating them. Germline-derived CDR1 and CDR2 are MGHRA and YSYEKL. The CDR3 sequence is CASSQDHLYCPYEQYV. In DNA form, the CDR3 reads TGCGCCAGCAGCCAAGACCATCTCTACTGCCCCTACGAGCAGTACGTC.

This chain uses TRBV24-1 with TRBJ2-7; TRBD1 matches at 8 bases. This CDR3 comprises 16 residues. Germline loops: CDR1 KGHDR, CDR2 SFDVKD. V lost 4 bases, J lost 0 bases, and 7 bases stayed unmatched. The CDR3 here is CATSEATGDSSYEQYF. In DNA, the CDR3 is TGTGCCACCAGTGAGGCGACAGGGGACAGCTCCTACGAGCAGTACTTC.

The rearrangement links TRBV30 to TRBJ2-7; D ambiguous. This CDR3 has 12 residues. V gave up 0 bases and J gave up 0 bases, with 3 bases separating them. Germline V lookup: CDR1 GTSNPN, CDR2 SVGIG (reference sequence). The CDR3 nucleotides read TGTGCCTGGAGTGTAATCTCCTACGAGCAGTACTTC. The encoded protein is CAWSVISYEQYF.

The V call is TRBV24-1, the J call TRBJ2-6; D perhaps matches TRBD2 (5 bases). The V gene's germline CDR1 is KGHDR and CDR2 SFDVKD. Trimming removed 12 bases from V and 4 bases from J, with 12 bases in between. The CDR3 runs to 13 residues. CDR3 amino acids: CAAAGTGANVLTF. CDR3 coding DNA: TGTGCCGCCGCGGGTACCGGGGCCAACGTCCTGACTTTC.

The sample holds one count of this clone. The chain couples TRBV28 to TRBJ2-7; 9 bases agree with TRBD1. CDR3 length equals 12 residues. V shed 10 bases and J 6 bases; nucleotides not matched to a gene: 7. In germline, CDR1 is MDHEN, CDR2 SYDVKM. CDR3 sequence (DNA): TGTGCCATAGGGGACAGGGTAGGCGAGCAGTACTTC. It yields the protein CAIGDRVGEQYF.

The chain joins TRBV6-5 to TRBJ2-7; no clear D. Germline CDR1 and CDR2: MNHEY and SVGAGI. This CDR3 is 10 amino acids long. The V end lost 7 bases, the J end lost 4 bases, and 5 bases lay between the germline ends. The DNA of the CDR3 is TGTGCCAGCACCCCTTACGAGCAGTACGTC. As protein: CASTPYEQYV.

V is TRBV9 and J is TRBJ1-1; perhaps TRBD1 as D (5 bases). Trimming stripped 4 bases from V and 1 base from J, with 14 bases between. Germline loops: CDR1 SGDLS, CDR2 YYNGEE. CDR3 length: 15 amino acids. The CDR3 sequence is CASSSGAWGNTEAFF. The CDR3, as DNA: TGTGCCAGCAGCTCCGGGGCGTGGGGGAACACTGAAGCTTTCTTT.

V is TRBV7-9 and J is TRBJ2-5; D gene uncertain. V gave up 2 bases and J gave up 3 bases, with 7 bases separating them. The CDR3 is 13 amino acids. Germline V gene data show CDR1 as SEHNR and CDR2 as FQNEAQ (reference sequence). The CDR3 DNA reads TGTGCCAGCAGCTTAAAGTACGAAGAGACCCAGTACTTC. It codes for CASSLKYEETQYF.

The genes are TRBV6-2 or TRBV6-3 and TRBJ1-6; 9 bases are shared with TRBD1. The CDR3 consists of 16 residues. Germline-derived CDR1 and CDR2 are MNHEY and SVGEGT. V lost 4 bases and J lost 10; bases outside the gene matches: 11. This CDR3 reads CASSSTGQGKNSPLHF. CDR3 DNA: TGTGCCAGCAGTTCGACCGGACAGGGGAAAAACTCACCCCTCCACTTT.

The V call is TRBV9, the J call TRBJ2-1; weak D call: TRBD2 (5 bases). V dropped 0 bases and J dropped 1 base, with 8 bases sitting between them. The CDR3 is 15 residues long. Germline CDR1 and CDR2: SGDLS and YYNGEE. The CDR3, as DNA: TGTGCCAGCAGCGTAGACAGCGGATCCTACAATGAGCAGTTCTTC. Translating gives CASSVDSGSYNEQFF.

The chain carries TRBV5-8 and TRBJ2-3, with TRBD1 matching 9 bases. This CDR3 region has 15 residues. Germline lookup yields CDR1 SGHTS and CDR2 YDEGEE. Trimming at V came to 3 bases and at J to 5 bases, leaving 7 bases not matched to a gene. CDR3 sequence (DNA): TGTGCCAGCAGCTCCCCGGACAGGGGAAAAGATACGCAGTATTTT. Translating gives CASSSPDRGKDTQYF.

The genes are TRBV7-6 and TRBJ2-3, with a tentative D call TRBD2 (7 bases). Germline V gene data show CDR1 as SGHVS and CDR2 as FNYEAQ. V shed 1 base and J shed 1 base, with 9 bases lying between them. The CDR3 runs 15 residues. The CDR3 sequence is CASSLGGGRTDTQYF. In nucleotides, the CDR3 is TGTGCCAGCAGCTTAGGGGGGGGCCGCACAGATACGCAGTATTTT.

The chain recombines TRBV6-6 with TRBJ1-1; 7 nucleotides align to TRBD1. With 8 bases clipped from V and 3 bases from J, the junction kept 6 bases outside the gene matches. The CDR3 is 13 amino acids. The germline V gene has CDR1 MNHNY and CDR2 SVGAGI (reference sequence). CDR3 bases: TGTGCCAGCGCCCAGGGGGGGTACACTGAAGCTTTCTTT. Amino acids: CASAQGGYTEAFF.

The rearrangement links TRBV28 to TRBJ2-7; D remains unclear. Trimming cost V 5 bases and J 1 base, with 15 bases left between them. CDR1 and CDR2 (germline): MDHEN, SYDVKM. The CDR3 runs to 15 residues. CDR3 nucleotides: TGTGCCAGCAGTGCCTCAGCTTTGGTTTCCTACGAGCAGTACGTC. Encoded protein: CASSASALVSYEQYV.